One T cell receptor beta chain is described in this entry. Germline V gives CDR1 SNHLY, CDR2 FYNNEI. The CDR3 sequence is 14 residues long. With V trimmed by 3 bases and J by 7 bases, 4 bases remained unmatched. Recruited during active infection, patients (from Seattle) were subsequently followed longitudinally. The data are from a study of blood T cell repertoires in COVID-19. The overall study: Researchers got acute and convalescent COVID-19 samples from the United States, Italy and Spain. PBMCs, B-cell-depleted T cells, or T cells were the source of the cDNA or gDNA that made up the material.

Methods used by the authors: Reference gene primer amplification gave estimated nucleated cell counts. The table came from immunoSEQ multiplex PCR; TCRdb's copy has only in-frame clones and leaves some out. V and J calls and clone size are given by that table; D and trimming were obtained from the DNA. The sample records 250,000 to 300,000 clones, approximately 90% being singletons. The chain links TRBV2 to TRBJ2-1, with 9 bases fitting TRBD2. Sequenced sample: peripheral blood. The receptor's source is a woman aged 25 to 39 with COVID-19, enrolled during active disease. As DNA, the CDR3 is TGTGCCAGCAGTGAGCGGGAGGGGAAGAATGAGCAGTTCTTC. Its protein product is CASSEREGKNEQFF.